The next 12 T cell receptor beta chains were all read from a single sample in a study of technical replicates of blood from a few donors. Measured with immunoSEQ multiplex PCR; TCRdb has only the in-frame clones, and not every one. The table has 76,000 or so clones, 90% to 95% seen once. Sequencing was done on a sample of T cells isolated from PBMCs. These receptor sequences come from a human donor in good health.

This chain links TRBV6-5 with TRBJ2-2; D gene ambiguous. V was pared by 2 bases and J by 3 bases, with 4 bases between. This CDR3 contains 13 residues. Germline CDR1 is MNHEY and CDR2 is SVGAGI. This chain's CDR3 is CASSYTDTGELFF. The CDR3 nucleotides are TGTGCCAGCAGTTACACTGACACCGGGGAGCTGTTTTTT.

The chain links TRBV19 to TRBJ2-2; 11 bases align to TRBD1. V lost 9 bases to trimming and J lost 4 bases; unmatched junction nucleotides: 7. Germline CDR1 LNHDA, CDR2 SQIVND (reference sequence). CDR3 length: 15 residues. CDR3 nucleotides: TGTGCCAGCCGGGACAGGGGGGGTCGCACCGGGGAGCTGTTTTTT. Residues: CASRDRGGRTGELFF.

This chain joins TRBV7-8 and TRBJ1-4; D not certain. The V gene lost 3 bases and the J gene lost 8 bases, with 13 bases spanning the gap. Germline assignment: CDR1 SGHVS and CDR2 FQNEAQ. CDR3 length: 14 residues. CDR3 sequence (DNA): TGTGCCAGCAGCTTTATCGTCGGTTCCGAAAAACTGTTTTTT. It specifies CASSFIVGSEKLFF.

The CDR3 region has the DNA TGTGCCAGCAGTGAACCTAGCGGGGAGCAGTTCTTC. It translates to CASSEPSGEQFF. The rearrangement uses TRBV2 and TRBJ2-1; 8 bases are shared with TRBD2. Germline V CDR1 and CDR2: SNHLY, FYNNEI. The CDR3 contains 12 residues. The trim removed 2 bases at V and 10 bases at J, leaving 1 base unmatched.

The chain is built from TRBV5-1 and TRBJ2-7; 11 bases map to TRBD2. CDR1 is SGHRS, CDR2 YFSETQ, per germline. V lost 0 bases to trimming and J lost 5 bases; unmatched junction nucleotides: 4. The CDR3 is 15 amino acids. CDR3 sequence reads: CASSLELAGVDEQYF. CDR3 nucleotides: TGCGCCAGCAGCTTGGAACTAGCGGGGGTCGACGAGCAGTACTTC.

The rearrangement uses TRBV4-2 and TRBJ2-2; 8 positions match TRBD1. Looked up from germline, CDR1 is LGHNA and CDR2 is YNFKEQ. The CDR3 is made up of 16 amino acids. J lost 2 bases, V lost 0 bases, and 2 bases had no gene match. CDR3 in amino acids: CASSQEDRVNTGELFF. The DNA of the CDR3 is TGTGCCAGCAGCCAAGAGGACAGGGTAAACACCGGGGAGCTGTTTTTT.

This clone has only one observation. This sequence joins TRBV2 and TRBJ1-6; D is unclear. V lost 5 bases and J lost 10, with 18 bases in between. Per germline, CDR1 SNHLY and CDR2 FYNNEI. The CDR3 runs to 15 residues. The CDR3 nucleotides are TGTGCCAGCAGTTCATCAGGAGGGAACCGGTCACCCCTCCACTTT. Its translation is CASSSSGGNRSPLHF.

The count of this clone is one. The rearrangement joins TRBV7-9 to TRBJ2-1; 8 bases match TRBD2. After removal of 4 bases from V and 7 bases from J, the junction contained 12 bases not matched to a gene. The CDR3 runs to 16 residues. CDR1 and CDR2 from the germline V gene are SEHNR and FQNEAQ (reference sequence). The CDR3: CASSSPGLGPLNEQFF. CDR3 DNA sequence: TGTGCCAGCAGCTCACCGGGACTAGGCCCCTTAAATGAGCAGTTCTTC. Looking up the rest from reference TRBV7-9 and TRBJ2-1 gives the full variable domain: DTGVSQNPRHKITKRGQNVTFRCDPISEHNRLYWYRQTLGQGPEFLTYFQNEAQLEKSRLLSDRFSAERPKGSFSTLEIQRTEQGDSAMYLCASSSPGLGPLNEQFFGPGTRLTVL.

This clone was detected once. In nucleotides, the CDR3 is TGTGCCAGCAGCTTCTTGGACAGGGCGGGGTCCTACAATGAGCAGTTCTTC. This sequence encodes CASSFLDRAGSYNEQFF. The chain employs TRBV7-9 and TRBJ2-1; 8 nucleotides agree with TRBD1. V dropped 3 bases and J dropped 1; count of bases not matched to a gene: 8. The CDR3 is 17 amino acids. In germline, CDR1 is SEHNR, CDR2 FQNEAQ (reference sequence).

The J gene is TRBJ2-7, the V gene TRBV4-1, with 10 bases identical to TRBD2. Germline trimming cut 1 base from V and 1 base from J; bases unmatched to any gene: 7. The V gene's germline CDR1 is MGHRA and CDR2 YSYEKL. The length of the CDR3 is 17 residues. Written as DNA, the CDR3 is TGCGCCAGCAGCCAAGCGGCTAGCGGGAGACGGTCCTACGAGCAGTACTTC. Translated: CASSQAASGRRSYEQYF.

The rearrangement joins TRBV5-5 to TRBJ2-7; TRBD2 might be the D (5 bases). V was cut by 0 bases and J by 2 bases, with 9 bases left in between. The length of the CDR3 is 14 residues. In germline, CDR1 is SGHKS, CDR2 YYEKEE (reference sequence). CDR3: CASSLGENTYEQYF. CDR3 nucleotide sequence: TGTGCCAGCAGCTTGGGGGAGAATACCTACGAGCAGTACTTC.

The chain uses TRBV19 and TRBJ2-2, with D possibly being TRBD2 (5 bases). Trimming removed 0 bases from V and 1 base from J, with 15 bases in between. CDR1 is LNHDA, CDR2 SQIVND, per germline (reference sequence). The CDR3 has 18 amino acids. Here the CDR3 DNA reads TGTGCCAGTAGTATAGATCCAGTCCCCGCGGGGAACACCGGGGAGCTGTTTTTT. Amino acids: CASSIDPVPAGNTGELFF.